This T cell receptor beta chain derives from a study of blood T cell repertoires in COVID-19. The ends were cut back, 3 bases at V and 5 bases at J, with 11 bases in the middle. Germline assignment: CDR1 MNHEY and CDR2 SVGEGT. The CDR3 runs to 15 residues. Repertoires were generated with immunoSEQ multiplex PCR, while TCRdb's copy carries only in-frame clones and drops some. The data contain some 500,000 clones, 70% to 90% of them singletons. Seattle enrolled patients during active infection and tracked them longitudinally. This clonotype was obtained from a woman aged 45-65 years with COVID-19, enrolled during active disease. The V and J genes are TRBV6-2 or TRBV6-3 and TRBJ1-6; no clear D. The source material was peripheral blood. This CDR3 reads CASSYLNLDNSPLHF. CDR3 bases: TGTGCCAGCAGTTATCTAAATCTCGATAATTCACCCCTCCACTTT.